This TCR beta chain is from a study of early T cells in non-severe SARS-CoV-2 infection. Findings and limits, study-wide: VDJdb-based annotation leaned toward anti-spike CD8 responses and missed private and CD4 specificities.

Between the trimmed V and J ends, which lost 3 bases and 1 base, there was a span of 9 bases. In germline, CDR1 is DFQATT, CDR2 SNEGSKA (reference sequence). The CDR3 consists of 13 residues. Unique molecular identifiers (one per individual cDNA molecule) were attached. TCRdb reprocessed the 5' RACE reads with MiXCR, giving one entry per CDR3 protein. The sample yields tens of thousands of distinct CDR3 sequences, around 14% seen once. This clonotype was observed many times. Its antigen remains unknown. This TCR came from an adult who was a healthcare worker with PCR-confirmed SARS-CoV-2 infection or an uninfected control (not recorded which). Sequencing was performed on whole blood. The chain couples TRBV20-1 to TRBJ1-2, with D hard to call. The CDR3 is CSASRGVNYGYTF. The CDR3 DNA reads as TGCAGTGCTAGCCGTGGGGTTAACTATGGCTACACCTTC.